These 8 T cell receptor beta chains came from one sample sequenced in a study of T cell responses to AZD1222 COVID-19 vaccine. Libraries were prepared by immunoSEQ multiplex PCR; TCRdb keeps only in-frame clonotypes and omits some of them. The profile shows around 80,000 clones, 70% to 90% of them singletons. The sample here was peripheral blood, taken 28 days after the second AZD1222 dose. All receptors derive from an adult who received the AZD1222 COVID-19 vaccine.

A single count supports this clone. The gene calls are TRBV25-1 and TRBJ1-1, with 10 bases lining up with TRBD1. The CDR3 totals 16 residues. The germline V gene has CDR1 MGHDK and CDR2 SYGVNS. Unmatched junction bases numbered 10, after V lost 4 bases and J lost 5 bases. CDR3 DNA sequence: TGTGCCAGCAGTGGAGAGGGTGGGACAGGGGAAACTGAAGCTTTCTTT. Encoded protein: CASSGEGGTGETEAFF.

The chain carries TRBV5-1 and TRBJ1-1, with D perhaps matching TRBD1 (5 bases). V was cut by 0 bases and J by 10 bases, with 16 bases left in between. The length of the CDR3 is 14 residues. Germline V gives CDR1 SGHRS, CDR2 YFSETQ. The CDR3 DNA follows: TGCGCCAGCAGCTTGGGGGCAGGGTGGAGAGGAGCTTTCTTT. Protein: CASSLGAGWRGAFF.

This sequence joins TRBV5-5 and TRBJ2-3; D uncertain. The V end lost 0 bases, the J end lost 2 bases, and 7 bases lay between the germline ends. The CDR3 extends over 14 amino acids. CDR1 and CDR2 from the germline V gene are SGHKS and YYEKEE (reference sequence). CDR3 in amino acids: CASSLVSNTDTQYF. The CDR3, as DNA: TGTGCCAGCAGCTTGGTTTCTAACACAGATACGCAGTATTTT.

The chain employs TRBV19 and TRBJ2-7, with D perhaps TRBD1 (6 bases). Trimming stripped 4 bases from V and 2 bases from J, with 12 bases between. The germline V gene has CDR1 LNHDA and CDR2 SQIVND (reference sequence). The length of the CDR3 is 14 residues. CDR3 residues: CASSTTGPTYEQYF. The CDR3 DNA reads as TGTGCCAGTAGTACGACAGGTCCCACCTACGAGCAGTACTTC.

The chain combines TRBV6-5 with TRBJ1-1; D gene uncertain. The CDR3 has 15 residues. Germline V gene lookup returns CDR1 MNHEY and CDR2 SVGAGI. V shed 6 bases and J shed 4 bases, with 18 bases lying between them. For the CDR3, the DNA is TGTGCCAGCAGCCGATCCGGGGTGAGGGCCACTGAAGCTTTCTTT. Translated, it gives CASSRSGVRATEAFF.

This clone was counted once. This sequence joins TRBV19 and TRBJ1-6; D not resolved. V dropped 7 bases and J dropped 2 bases, with 9 bases sitting between them. Germline CDR1 is LNHDA and CDR2 is SQIVND (reference sequence). The CDR3 covers 14 residues. The CDR3 spells CASMSGAYNSPLHF. CDR3 bases: TGTGCCAGTATGAGCGGGGCCTATAATTCACCCCTCCACTTT.

The rearrangement joins TRBV19 to TRBJ1-3; D call uncertain. This CDR3 spans 14 amino acids. Germline V gene sequence: CDR1 LNHDA, CDR2 SQIVND (reference sequence). V lost 7 bases, J lost 2 bases, and 12 bases lay in between. The CDR3 region has the DNA TGTGCCAGTACCAACTTGGGGACTGGAAACACCATATATTTT. This translates into CASTNLGTGNTIYF. Full variable domain (remainder filled in from reference TRBV19 and TRBJ1-3): DGGITQSPKYLFRKEGQNVTLSCEQNLNHDAMYWYRQDPGQGLRLIYYSQIVNDFQKGDIAEGYSVSREKKESFPLTVTSAQKNPTAFYLCASTNLGTGNTIYFGEGSWLTVV.

DNA for the CDR3: TGTGCCAGCAGAGGACAAACGTACGGCAATGAGCAGTTCTTC. Its translation is CASRGQTYGNEQFF. The chain couples TRBV2 to TRBJ2-1, with D perhaps matching TRBD1 (5 bases). The V and J ends lost 6 bases and 6 bases respectively, with 15 bases between them. CDR3 length: 14 amino acids. The germline V gene encodes CDR1 SNHLY and CDR2 FYNNEI.